This paragraph covers one T cell receptor (beta chain) sequence. Its matching antigen is unknown. The sample originates from a study of OX40 agonist ivuxolimab in advanced cancers. Study-level findings and limits: At 0.1 to 3.0 mg/kg, clonal expansion of CD4+ and CD8+ blood T cells had occurred by week 6. A proportion of nonresponders additionally exhibited low normalized T-cell clonal expansion.

Assay used: immunoSEQ multiplex PCR; TCRdb lists only in-frame clones, some missing. Here the sample spans approximately 70,000 clones, 86% being singletons. J lost 1 base, V lost 0 bases, and 1 base had no gene match. Germline CDR1 is SGHNT and CDR2 is YENEEA. This CDR3 has 16 residues. Sequencing was performed on CD4+ or CD8+ T cells sorted from blood, taken in a trial of the OX40 agonist ivuxolimab. This sequence was found in an adult with an advanced solid tumor such as melanoma, head and neck, liver or kidney cancer. The chain joins TRBV11-3 to TRBJ2-2; 8 bases map to TRBD2. DNA of the CDR3: TGTGCCAGCAGCTTAGAGCGGGGGGTGAACACCGGGGAGCTGTTTTTT. Translating gives CASSLERGVNTGELFF. Drawing the rest from reference TRBV11-3 and TRBJ2-2, the complete variable domain is EAGVVQSPRYKIIEKKQPVAFWCNPISGHNTLYWYLQNLGQGPELLIRYENEEAVDDSQLPKDRFSAERLKGVDSTLKIQPAELGDSAVYLCASSLERGVNTGELFFGEGSRLTVL.